These 4 T cell receptor beta chains share one sample of origin, sequenced in a study of blood T cell repertoires in COVID-19. Repertoires were generated with immunoSEQ multiplex PCR, while TCRdb's copy carries only in-frame clones and drops some. Among 150,000 to 200,000 clones listed, 93% were seen once. The sequenced sample was peripheral blood. The receptors here all came from a woman aged 55-69 years with COVID-19, enrolled during active disease.

The CDR3 loop reads CSVTFRVAGGSQETQYF. The DNA for the CDR3 is TGCAGCGTAACGTTTCGGGTTGCAGGGGGCTCACAAGAGACCCAGTACTTC. The rearrangement joins TRBV29-1 to TRBJ2-5; TRBD1 matches 8 bases. The CDR3 covers 17 residues. With V trimmed by 6 bases and J by 2 bases, 17 bases remained unmatched. Germline loops: CDR1 SQVTM, CDR2 ANQGSEA.

This sequence joins TRBV7-3 and TRBJ2-1; the D gene is possibly TRBD2 (5 bases). The CDR3 is 12 residues long. Trimming pared 5 bases from V and 10 bases from J, leaving 12 bases between. CDR1 and CDR2 (germline): SGHTA, FQGTGA. The CDR3 spells CASSLNGLEQFF. As DNA, the CDR3 is TGTGCCAGCAGCCTAAACGGACTCGAGCAGTTCTTC.

The chain has TRBV5-1 and TRBJ2-1, with 7 positions matching TRBD1. CDR3 length: 14 amino acids. The germline V gene has CDR1 SGHRS and CDR2 YFSETQ. The V gene end was trimmed by 4 bases and the J gene end by 4 bases; junction bases not matched to a gene: 5. Written as DNA, the CDR3 is TGCGCCAGCAGCGCTCAGGGGGTGTACAATGAGCAGTTCTTC. This encodes CASSAQGVYNEQFF.

This chain connects TRBV6-5 to TRBJ1-2, with 8 nucleotides matching TRBD1. Germline V gene lookup returns CDR1 MNHEY and CDR2 SVGAGI. This CDR3 comprises 15 residues. After removal of 2 bases from V and 2 bases from J, the junction contained 4 bases not matched to a gene. The CDR3 DNA reads as TGTGCCAGCAGTTACGCCGCAGGGGGCAACTATGGCTACACCTTC. Translating it yields CASSYAAGGNYGYTF.